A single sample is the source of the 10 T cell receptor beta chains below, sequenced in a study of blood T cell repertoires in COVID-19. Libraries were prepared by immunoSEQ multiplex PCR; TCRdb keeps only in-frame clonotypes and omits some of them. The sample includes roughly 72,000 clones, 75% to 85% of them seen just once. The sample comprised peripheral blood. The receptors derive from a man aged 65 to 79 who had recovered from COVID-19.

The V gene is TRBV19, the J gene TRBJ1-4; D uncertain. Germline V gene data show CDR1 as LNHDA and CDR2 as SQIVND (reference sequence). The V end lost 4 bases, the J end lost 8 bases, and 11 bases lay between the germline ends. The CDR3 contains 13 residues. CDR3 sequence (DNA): TGTGCCAGTAGTAGTAGCCAACAAGAAAAACTGTTTTTT. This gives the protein CASSSSQQEKLFF.

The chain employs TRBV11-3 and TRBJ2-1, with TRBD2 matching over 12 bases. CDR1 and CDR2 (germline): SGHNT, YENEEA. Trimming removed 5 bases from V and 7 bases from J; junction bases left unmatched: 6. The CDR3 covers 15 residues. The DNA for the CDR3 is TGTGCCAGCAGCCCTAGCGGGAGGGCACGGAATGAGCAGTTCTTC. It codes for CASSPSGRARNEQFF.

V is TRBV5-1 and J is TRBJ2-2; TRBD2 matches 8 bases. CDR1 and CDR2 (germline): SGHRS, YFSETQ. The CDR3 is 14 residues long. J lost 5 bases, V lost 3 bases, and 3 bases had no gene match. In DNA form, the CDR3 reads TGCGCCAGCAGCTGGCGGGGGGATACCGGGGAGCTGTTTTTT. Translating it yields CASSWRGDTGELFF.

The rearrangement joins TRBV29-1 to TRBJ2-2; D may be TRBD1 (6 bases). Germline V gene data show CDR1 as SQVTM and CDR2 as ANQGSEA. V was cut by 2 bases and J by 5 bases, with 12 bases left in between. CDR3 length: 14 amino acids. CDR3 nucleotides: TGCAGCGTTGAAATGGGACAAGCGACCGGGGAGCTGTTTTTT. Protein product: CSVEMGQATGELFF.

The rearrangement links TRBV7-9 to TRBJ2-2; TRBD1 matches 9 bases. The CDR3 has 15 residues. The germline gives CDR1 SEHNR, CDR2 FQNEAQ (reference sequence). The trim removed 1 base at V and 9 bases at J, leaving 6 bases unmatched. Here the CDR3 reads CASSLVQGATRELFF. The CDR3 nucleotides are TGTGCCAGCAGCTTAGTACAGGGGGCGACCCGGGAGCTGTTTTTT.

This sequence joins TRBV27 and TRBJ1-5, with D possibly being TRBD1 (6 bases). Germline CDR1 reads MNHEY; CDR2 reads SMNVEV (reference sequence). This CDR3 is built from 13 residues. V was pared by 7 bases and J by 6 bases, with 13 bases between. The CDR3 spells CASTRGLGQPQHF. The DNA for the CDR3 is TGTGCCAGCACCAGGGGTTTAGGTCAGCCCCAGCATTTT.

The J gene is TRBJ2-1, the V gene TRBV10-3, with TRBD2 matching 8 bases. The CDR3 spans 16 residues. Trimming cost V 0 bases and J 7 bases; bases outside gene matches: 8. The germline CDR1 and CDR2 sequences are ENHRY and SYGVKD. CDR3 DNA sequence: TGTGCCATCAGTGAGTCGGGACTAGAGTCTCGAAATGAGCAGTTCTTC. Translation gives CAISESGLESRNEQFF.

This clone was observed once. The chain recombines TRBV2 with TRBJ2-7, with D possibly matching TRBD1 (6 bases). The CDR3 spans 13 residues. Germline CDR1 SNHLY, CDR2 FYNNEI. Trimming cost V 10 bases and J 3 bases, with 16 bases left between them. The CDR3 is CATQVGTNYEQYF. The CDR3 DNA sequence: TGTGCCACCCAGGTCGGGACAAACTACGAGCAGTACTTC.

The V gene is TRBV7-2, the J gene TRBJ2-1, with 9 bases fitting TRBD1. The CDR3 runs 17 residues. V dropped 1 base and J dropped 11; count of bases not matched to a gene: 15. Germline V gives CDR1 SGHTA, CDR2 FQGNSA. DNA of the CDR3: TGTGCCAGCAGCTTAGGCGCTACAGGGGGCGCATTGGGCAAGCAGTTCTTC. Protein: CASSLGATGGALGKQFF.

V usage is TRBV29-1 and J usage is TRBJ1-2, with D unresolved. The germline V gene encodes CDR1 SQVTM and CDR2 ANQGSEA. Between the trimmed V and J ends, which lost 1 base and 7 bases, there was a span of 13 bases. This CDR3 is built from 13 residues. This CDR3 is CSVEGDFTSGYTF. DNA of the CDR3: TGCAGCGTTGAAGGCGACTTTACCTCTGGCTACACCTTC.